Below, one T cell receptor beta chain is given with its context. The data originate from a study of T cell responses to AZD1222 COVID-19 vaccine. Profiling relied on immunoSEQ multiplex PCR, and the TCRdb table lists in-frame clones only, not all of them. The sample carries around 58,000 clones, more than 65% recorded once. The clonotype originates from an adult in good health. The sample consisted of peripheral blood, taken on day 0 of AZD1222 vaccination.

The CDR3 DNA reads TGTGCCAGCAGCTTACCTGGGGCGGGAGAGACCCAGTACTTC. This gives the protein CASSLPGAGETQYF. This sequence joins TRBV7-9 and TRBJ2-5, with D tentatively TRBD1 or TRBD2 (5 bases each). The CDR3 contains 14 residues. Trimming took off 2 bases at V and 4 bases at J, with 11 bases between the two ends. Germline assignment: CDR1 SEHNR and CDR2 FQNEAQ (reference sequence).